The 15 T cell receptor beta chains presented below share a single source sample, sequenced in a study of blood T cell repertoires in COVID-19. Profiled with immunoSEQ multiplex PCR; TCRdb holds only in-frame clones, not every one. The sample carries about 160,000 clones, 85% recorded once. Sequencing input: peripheral blood. These receptors all come from a human donor with acute or convalescent COVID-19. The donor label of this sample is uncertain.

The genes are TRBV5-4 and TRBJ2-5, with unresolved D. The V end lost 3 bases, the J end lost 2 bases, and 14 bases lay between the germline ends. The CDR3 totals 15 residues. Germline values: CDR1 SGHNT, CDR2 YYREEE (reference sequence). CDR3 DNA sequence: TGTGCCAGCAGCTCCCTGCAACACCGACAAGAGACCCAGTACTTC. It translates to CASSSLQHRQETQYF.

The chain couples TRBV27 to TRBJ1-5; TRBD1 might be the D (5 bases). V lost 5 bases to trimming and J lost 9 bases, with 23 bases between them. Germline V gene lookup returns CDR1 MNHEY and CDR2 SMNVEV (reference sequence). This CDR3 has 16 residues. CDR3 protein: CASSPRARQSFLPQHF. DNA for the CDR3: TGTGCCAGCAGTCCTAGGGCTCGACAGTCCTTTCTGCCCCAGCATTTT.

V is TRBV18 and J is TRBJ2-1; 8 nucleotides match TRBD1. CDR1 is KGHSH, CDR2 LQKENI, per germline. This CDR3 spans 16 amino acids. V lost 0 bases to trimming and J lost 7 bases; unmatched junction nucleotides: 8. CDR3 loop: CASSPPGTGRGNEQFF. The CDR3 region has the DNA TGTGCCAGCTCACCACCCGGGACAGGTCGCGGGAATGAGCAGTTCTTC.

This rearrangement joins TRBV2 to TRBJ1-2; 9 nucleotides match TRBD1. Looked up from germline, CDR1 is SNHLY and CDR2 is FYNNEI. V shed 8 bases, J shed 4 bases, and the junction held 2 bases outside the gene matches. CDR3 size: 12 residues. DNA for the CDR3: TGTGCCAGCGGGGACAGGGTCTATGGCTACACCTTC. This encodes CASGDRVYGYTF.

The chain recombines TRBV28 with TRBJ1-6; unclear D gene. The CDR3 contains 13 residues. The germline V and J ends were trimmed by 4 bases and 7 bases, with 8 bases remaining between them. Looked up from germline, CDR1 is MDHEN and CDR2 is SYDVKM. CDR3 DNA sequence: TGTGCCAGCAGTTACACGGGGAATTCACCCCTCCACTTT. Its translation: CASSYTGNSPLHF.

V is TRBV4-1 and J is TRBJ1-4, with unresolved D. CDR3 length equals 17 residues. Germline CDR1 and CDR2: MGHRA and YSYEKL. V lost 1 base to trimming and J lost 2 bases, with 14 bases between them. As DNA, the CDR3 is TGCGCCAGCAGCCAAGTCCCTCCCCCCTCTACTAATGAAAAACTGTTTTTT. Encoded protein: CASSQVPPPSTNEKLFF.

Details on this clone: At the DNA level, this CDR3 is encoded by other sequences in the same sample as well. CDR3 in DNA: TGTGCCAGCAGTTACGCGGAAAACACTGAAGCTTTCTTT. Translating it yields CASSYAENTEAFF. The gene calls are TRBV6-5 and TRBJ1-1; D is unclear. Germline CDR1 reads MNHEY; CDR2 reads SVGAGI. The CDR3 has 13 residues. Trimming took 2 bases from V and 2 from J, leaving 6 bases between them.

This chain joins TRBV18 and TRBJ2-3, with D possibly matching TRBD2 (5 bases). The CDR3 is 18 amino acids. V was shortened by 3 bases and J by 2 bases, with 21 bases between the two germline ends. Germline V gene sequence: CDR1 KGHSH, CDR2 LQKENI. Here the CDR3 reads CASSPARGGAGPTDTQYF. DNA for the CDR3: TGTGCCAGCTCACCGGCCCGAGGAGGTGCGGGCCCCACAGATACGCAGTATTTT.

J is TRBJ1-5 and V is TRBV7-8; unclear D gene. From germline, CDR1 is SGHVS and CDR2 FQNEAQ. Trimming shortened V by 5 bases and J by 3 bases, and 17 bases separated the two germline ends. The CDR3 has 16 residues. In DNA form, the CDR3 reads TGTGCCAGCAGCCCAGCGGTGATGTCGGTCAATCAGCCCCAGCATTTT. Translation gives CASSPAVMSVNQPQHF.

The rearrangement links TRBV24-1 to TRBJ2-3; D is perhaps TRBD1 (7 bases). CDR1 is KGHDR, CDR2 SFDVKD, per germline. The V and J ends lost 12 bases and 0 bases respectively, with 15 bases between them. This CDR3 has 14 amino acids. For the CDR3, the DNA is TGTGCCGTCTCAGGGGGGCTGAGCACAGATACGCAGTATTTT. Amino acid sequence: CAVSGGLSTDTQYF.

V usage is TRBV5-5 and J usage is TRBJ1-1, with 11 bases lining up with TRBD1. Germline V gene data show CDR1 as SGHKS and CDR2 as YYEKEE (reference sequence). Trimming cost V 4 bases and J 7 bases; bases outside gene matches: 3. The CDR3 spans 13 residues. In nucleotides, the CDR3 is TGTGCCAGCAGCCTCGGGACAGGGGGTGAAGCTTTCTTT. Amino acids: CASSLGTGGEAFF.

Only a few counts were recorded for this clone. J is TRBJ1-5 and V is TRBV27, with TRBD1 matching over 9 bases. Germline CDR1 and CDR2: MNHEY and SMNVEV (reference sequence). Trimming removed 0 bases from V and 3 bases from J; junction bases left unmatched: 3. The CDR3 runs 16 residues. CDR3 sequence reads: CASSLSRTGVNQPQHF. In DNA form, the CDR3 reads TGTGCCAGCAGTTTATCGAGGACAGGGGTCAATCAGCCCCAGCATTTT.

This clone has more than one count but fewer than ten. V gene TRBV7-2 combines with J gene TRBJ2-1; 9 bases line up with TRBD2. V was clipped by 6 bases and J by 4 bases; unmatched bases: 7. The V gene's germline CDR1 is SGHTA and CDR2 FQGNSA. The CDR3 consists of 15 residues. The CDR3 sequence is CASRPGTSSYNEQFF. The CDR3 coding sequence is TGTGCCAGCAGGCCCGGGACTAGCTCATACAATGAGCAGTTCTTC.

CDR3 region: CASSSGQGLYGYTF. The CDR3 coding sequence is TGTGCCAGCAGCTCAGGACAGGGACTCTATGGCTACACCTTC. V and J are TRBV7-9 and TRBJ1-2; 8 bases align to TRBD1. This CDR3 spans 14 amino acids. Per germline, CDR1 SEHNR and CDR2 FQNEAQ (reference sequence). The ends lost 4 bases at V and 4 bases at J; junction bases unmatched: 5.

The CDR3 spells CASSASSLETQYF. Written as DNA, the CDR3 is TGTGCCAGCAGCGCAAGCTCTTTGGAGACCCAGTACTTC. The rearrangement uses TRBV7-3 and TRBJ2-5; D remains ambiguous. Germline values: CDR1 SGHTA, CDR2 FQGTGA. The CDR3 is 13 residues long. V was pared by 5 bases and J by 5 bases, with 12 bases between.